The T cell receptor beta chain under discussion was sequenced for a study of OX40 agonist ivuxolimab in advanced cancers. This CDR3 has 13 residues. Per the germline V gene, CDR1 is SGHDT and CDR2 is YYEEEE. V was cut by 4 bases and J by 3 bases, with 11 bases left in between. Overall study results and limits: By week 6 at 0.1 to 3.0 mg/kg, blood CD4+ and CD8+ T cells had expanded clonally.

In the case of this clone: What it recognizes is unknown.

This table comes from immunoSEQ multiplex PCR, and its TCRdb copy is limited to in-frame clones, with some not included. Of tens of thousands of clones listed, 85% to 90% are singletons. The chain carries TRBV5-6 and TRBJ2-7; D gene ambiguous. This TCR derives from an adult with an advanced solid tumor such as melanoma, head and neck, liver or kidney cancer. This material consisted of CD4+ or CD8+ T cells sorted from blood, taken in a trial of the OX40 agonist ivuxolimab. CDR3 residues: CASSPLSGYEQYF. CDR3 nucleotides: TGTGCCAGCAGCCCGCTTAGTGGCTACGAGCAGTACTTC.